This TCR beta chain appears in the sequencing data of a study of blood T cell repertoires in COVID-19. Study-level background: Samples representing acute and convalescent COVID-19 were sourced from the United States, Italy and Spain. Sample material is recorded as cDNA or gDNA derived from T cells, B-cell-depleted T cells, or PBMCs.

In the study's own analysis: Estimated nucleated cell counts came from reference gene primer amplification. TCRdb keeps only in-frame clones here, not all; method: immunoSEQ multiplex PCR. D and trimming were read from the DNA, whereas the V and J calls and clone size are those reported in that table. The table includes some 160,000 clones, 75% to 90% detected once. The CDR3 sequence is 16 residues long. V dropped 6 bases and J dropped 3 bases, with 21 bases sitting between them. Germline CDR1 and CDR2: SNHLY and FYNNEI. This clone appeared once. This receptor was obtained from a woman aged 55-69 years with active COVID-19. Sequencing used peripheral blood. The rearrangement links TRBV2 to TRBJ2-7; D is perhaps TRBD2 (6 bases). The CDR3 DNA sequence: TGTGCCAGCAGCGGGGGTGGTATAGTCCAGGGCTACGAGCAGTACTTC. Protein sequence: CASSGGGIVQGYEQYF.